A selection of T cell receptor beta chains follows, all from one sample in a study of T cell responses to AZD1222 COVID-19 vaccine. Generated by immunoSEQ multiplex PCR, the TCRdb table keeps only in-frame clones and is missing some. This table holds 250,000 to 300,000 clones, about 94% found once. The sample here was peripheral blood, taken 28 days after the second AZD1222 dose. The receptors were gathered from an adult who received the AZD1222 COVID-19 vaccine. Both conserved end residues are part of each CDR3. A D gene is named only where the DNA matches it firmly. Size values are once, few and many counts, or a class for expanded clones, and some rows have none.

>.|TRBV10-3|TRBJ2-2|.
CAIKIGLENTGELFF
TGTGCCATCAAAATAGGACTGGAAAACACCGGGGAGCTGTTTTTT
>.|TRBV11-3|TRBJ2-1|TRBD2
CASSPRTSGGGDEQFF
TGTGCCAGCAGCCCCCGGACTAGCGGGGGGGGCGATGAGCAGTTCTTC
>.|TRBV18|TRBJ1-1|.
CASSLFDRNTEAFF
TGTGCCAGCTCACTATTCGACAGGAACACTGAAGCTTTCTTT
>once|TRBV10-3|TRBJ1-1|TRBD1
CAIAGDRGNTEAFF
TGTGCCATCGCAGGGGACAGGGGGAACACTGAAGCTTTCTTT
>once|TRBV19|TRBJ1-6|.
CASSIGRVSNSPLHF
TGTGCCAGTAGTATCGGCCGGGTCTCTAATTCACCCCTCCACTTT
>.|TRBV4-3|TRBJ2-7|.
CASSQDGDLSYEQYF
TGCGCCAGCAGCCAAGATGGGGACCTCTCCTACGAGCAGTACTTC
>.|TRBV7-9|TRBJ1-6|.
CASSFGYSGSPLHF
TGTGCCAGCAGCTTCGGGTACAGCGGATCACCCCTCCACTTT
>.|TRBV9|TRBJ1-2|.
CASSVDQGPYYGYTF
TGTGCCAGCAGCGTAGACCAGGGACCCTACTATGGCTACACCTTC
>.|TRBV5-1|TRBJ1-6|TRBD1
CASSPGTGNNSPLHF
TGCGCCAGCAGCCCGGGGACAGGGAATAATTCACCCCTCCACTTT
>once|TRBV6-5|TRBJ1-6|TRBD1
CASSGQGHNSPLHF
TGTGCCAGCAGCGGACAGGGGCACAATTCACCCCTCCACTTT
>.|TRBV5-1|TRBJ1-1|.
CASSLTVNTEAFF
TGCGCCAGCAGCTTGACGGTGAACACTGAAGCTTTCTTT
>.|TRBV5-4|TRBJ2-1|TRBD2
CASSLFGGGRSYNEQFF
TGTGCCAGCAGCTTGTTCGGGGGCGGGAGGTCCTACAATGAGCAGTTCTTC
>.|TRBV3-1/TRBV3-2|TRBJ1-5|.
CASSLDNQPQHF
TGTGCCAGCAGCCTTGACAACCAGCCCCAGCATTTT
>.|TRBV5-1|TRBJ2-6|.
CASSTRGGRSGANVLTF
TGCGCCAGCAGTACCCGGGGAGGCCGCTCTGGGGCCAACGTCCTGACTTTC
>.|TRBV24-1|TRBJ1-3|.
CATSDPRTSGNTIYF
TGTGCCACCAGTGATCCCAGGACGAGTGGAAACACCATATATTTT
>.|TRBV3-1/TRBV3-2|TRBJ2-7|.
CASSQASGLPRGSEQYF
TGTGCCAGCAGCCAAGCGTCTGGACTACCCAGGGGATCCGAGCAGTACTTC
>.|TRBV5-4|TRBJ1-1|.
CASSTSRVNLNTEAFF
TGTGCCAGCAGCACCTCCAGGGTAAATCTGAACACTGAAGCTTTCTTT
>.|TRBV2|TRBJ2-2|.
CASSPARTTGELFF
TGTGCCAGCAGTCCGGCCCGAACGACCGGGGAGCTGTTTTTT